The 21 T cell receptor beta chains below come from one sample, sequenced in a study of blood T cell repertoires in COVID-19. Only in-frame clones appear in the TCRdb table, and some are missing; sequencing was by immunoSEQ multiplex PCR. This table has about 400,000 clones, about 85% appearing once. The sample comprised PBMCs or T cells enriched from blood (not recorded which). Receptor source: a woman aged 18-29 years with acute COVID-19.

The chain is built from TRBV4-3 and TRBJ1-4; 7 bases line up with TRBD1. The CDR3 length is 15 residues. V trimming: 2 bases; J trimming: 7 bases; junction bases outside the gene matches: 7. Germline assignment: CDR1 LGHNA and CDR2 YSLEER. The CDR3 is CASSQFRGAGEKLFF. DNA of the CDR3: TGCGCCAGCAGCCAATTCAGGGGGGCTGGTGAAAAACTGTTTTTT.

This clone was picked up a small number of times. This chain's CDR3 is CASVQGSGNTIYF. The CDR3, as DNA: TGCGCCAGTGTACAGGGGTCTGGAAACACCATATATTTT. The genes are TRBV23-1 and TRBJ1-3; 7 bases match TRBD1. TRBV23-1 is labeled an ORF, and its function is uncertain. J lost 1 base, V lost 9 bases, and 3 bases had no gene match. The length of the CDR3 is 13 residues.

This rearrangement joins TRBV6-5 to TRBJ1-1; tentative D call: TRBD1 (5 bases). The CDR3 sequence is 14 residues long. Germline assignment: CDR1 MNHEY and CDR2 SVGAGI. V lost 1 base and J 4 bases, leaving 10 bases between the germline ends. This chain's CDR3 is CASSYLGGGTEAFF. In nucleotides, the CDR3 is TGTGCCAGCAGTTACTTAGGCGGGGGCACTGAAGCTTTCTTT.

This clone was detected only a few times. The rearrangement joins TRBV3-1 (or the pseudogene TRBV3-2) to TRBJ1-1; D is unresolved. V lost 4 bases to trimming and J lost 1 base, with 7 bases between them. Looked up from germline, CDR1 is LGHDT and CDR2 is YNNKEL (reference sequence). The CDR3 consists of 13 residues. The CDR3 loop is CASSLDRNTEAFF. The CDR3, as DNA: TGTGCCAGCAGCCTTGATAGGAACACTGAAGCTTTCTTT.

This chain joins TRBV9 and TRBJ2-1, with D unresolved. Trimming removed 4 bases from V and 3 bases from J, with 14 bases in between. CDR3 size: 15 residues. Germline CDR1 and CDR2: SGDLS and YYNGEE. The CDR3 is CASSPQLTSYNEQFF. CDR3 in DNA: TGTGCCAGCAGCCCTCAACTGACAAGCTACAATGAGCAGTTCTTC.

The chain recombines TRBV29-1 with TRBJ2-1; 7 bases align to TRBD2. The germline V gene encodes CDR1 SQVTM and CDR2 ANQGSEA. V shed 1 base, J shed 4 bases, and the junction held 7 bases outside the gene matches. The CDR3 spans 15 residues. Written as DNA, the CDR3 is TGCAGCGTTGAAGTCTGGACTAGAGGTTACAATGAGCAGTTCTTC. Residues: CSVEVWTRGYNEQFF.

In this sample, this clone turned up once. The chain links TRBV7-8 to TRBJ1-3; TRBD1 aligns across 8 bases. The germline CDR1 and CDR2 sequences are SGHVS and FQNEAQ. V trimming: 5 bases; J trimming: 4 bases; junction bases outside the gene matches: 4. This CDR3 has 14 residues. This CDR3 reads CASSERTGGNTIYF. CDR3 coding DNA: TGTGCCAGCAGCGAACGGACAGGGGGAAACACCATATATTTT.

The rearrangement links TRBV5-1 to TRBJ1-6; 9 nucleotides agree with TRBD1. The germline V gene has CDR1 SGHRS and CDR2 YFSETQ. With 6 bases clipped from V and 7 bases from J, the junction kept 5 bases outside the gene matches. The CDR3 length is 14 residues. This CDR3 is CASTSGQGNSPLHF. As DNA, the CDR3 is TGCGCCAGCACCTCGGGACAGGGAAATTCACCCCTCCACTTT.

The chain couples TRBV4-2 to TRBJ1-1, with TRBD1 identical over 10 bases. Trimming took 7 bases from V and 4 from J; bases not matched to a gene: 3. CDR3 length: 13 amino acids. Germline-derived CDR1 and CDR2 are LGHNA and YNFKEQ. Here the CDR3 DNA reads TGTGCCAGCACAGGACAGGGGGTCACTGAAGCTTTCTTT. Protein: CASTGQGVTEAFF.

The chain employs TRBV5-1 and TRBJ1-2, with D uncertain. V was trimmed by 5 bases and J by 1 base, leaving 9 bases between them. The CDR3 is made up of 13 amino acids. Germline values: CDR1 SGHRS, CDR2 YFSETQ. CDR3 amino acids: CASREDGNYGYTF. CDR3 DNA sequence: TGCGCCAGCAGGGAGGACGGTAACTATGGCTACACCTTC.

The genes are TRBV11-1 and TRBJ1-5; the D gene is possibly TRBD1 (6 bases). This CDR3 is built from 13 residues. The germline V gene encodes CDR1 SGHAT and CDR2 FQDESV (reference sequence). Trimming took 3 bases from V and 7 from J, leaving 10 bases between them. In nucleotides, the CDR3 is TGTGCCAGCAGCTTTGGCAGGGGACAGCCCCAGCATTTT. It yields the protein CASSFGRGQPQHF.

This chain links TRBV4-3 with TRBJ1-5; 8 bases match TRBD1. Germline-derived CDR1 and CDR2 are LGHNA and YSLEER. The V segment lost 0 bases and the J segment 7 bases; nucleotides outside the gene matches: 2. CDR3 length equals 14 residues. CDR3 nucleotides: TGCGCCAGCAGCCAAGACAGGGGGCAACAGCCCCAGCATTTT. Protein product: CASSQDRGQQPQHF.

V gene TRBV7-9 combines with J gene TRBJ2-5; D not resolved. V was trimmed by 5 bases and J by 5 bases, leaving 9 bases between them. The CDR3 covers 12 residues. Germline V gene data show CDR1 as SEHNR and CDR2 as FQNEAQ (reference sequence). This CDR3 is CASSPYGETQYF. The CDR3 DNA reads TGTGCCAGCAGCCCGTACGGGGAGACCCAGTACTTC.

This chain links TRBV7-3 with TRBJ2-2; a weak D match, TRBD1 (5 bases). CDR3 size: 16 residues. V was clipped by 5 bases and J by 4 bases, with 17 bases between them. CDR1 is SGHTA and CDR2 is FQGTGA in the germline V gene. The CDR3 coding sequence is TGTGCCAGCAGCCCGCCCCAGGGCCGGAGCACCGGGGAGCTGTTTTTT. Amino acid sequence: CASSPPQGRSTGELFF.

The chain uses TRBV7-8 and TRBJ1-2; TRBD1 is a possible D gene (6 bases). The V and J ends lost 2 bases and 0 bases respectively, with 16 bases between them. The germline gives CDR1 SGHVS, CDR2 FQNEAQ. CDR3 size: 17 residues. CDR3 in amino acids: CASSLIGTKAANYGYTF. The CDR3 region has the DNA TGTGCCAGCAGCTTAATTGGGACAAAAGCGGCTAACTATGGCTACACCTTC.

J is TRBJ1-1 and V is TRBV25-1; no clear D gene. The CDR3 is 12 amino acids. The V and J ends lost 5 bases and 4 bases respectively, with 8 bases between them. Looked up from germline, CDR1 is MGHDK and CDR2 is SYGVNS. Written as DNA, the CDR3 is TGTGCCAGCAGTCAGCGGGCCACTGAAGCTTTCTTT. Its protein is CASSQRATEAFF.

Ten or more counts support this clone. The chain combines TRBV25-1 with TRBJ1-6; 8 bases map to TRBD1. The CDR3 contains 12 residues. V shed 5 bases, J shed 9 bases, and the junction held 0 bases outside the gene matches. CDR1 is MGHDK, CDR2 SYGVNS, per germline. CDR3 sequence: CASSTGGSPLHF. The CDR3 DNA is TGTGCCAGCAGTACAGGGGGTTCACCCCTCCACTTT.

J is TRBJ1-1 and V is TRBV19, with D maybe TRBD1 (5 bases). V lost 5 bases and J lost 6, with 13 bases in between. Germline loops: CDR1 LNHDA, CDR2 SQIVND (reference sequence). The CDR3 has 13 amino acids. CDR3 amino acids: CASSPGGGSEAFF. In nucleotides, the CDR3 is TGTGCCAGTAGTCCCGGCGGGGGATCTGAAGCTTTCTTT.

V is TRBV19 and J is TRBJ2-2; 7 bases align to TRBD1. The V segment lost 8 bases and the J segment 6 bases; nucleotides outside the gene matches: 9. CDR3 length: 14 residues. In germline, CDR1 is LNHDA, CDR2 SQIVND (reference sequence). In nucleotides, the CDR3 is TGTGCCAGTCATAACAGGGGTGTCGCCGGGGAGCTGTTTTTT. It translates to CASHNRGVAGELFF.

This chain uses TRBV9 with TRBJ1-3, with D perhaps matching TRBD1 (6 bases). There are 16 residues in the CDR3. V lost 3 bases, J lost 0 bases, and 13 bases lay in between. CDR1 is SGDLS and CDR2 is YYNGEE in the germline V gene. The CDR3 sequence: CASSADSLLSGNTIYF. The CDR3 DNA reads as TGTGCCAGCAGCGCGGACAGTCTACTCTCTGGAAACACCATATATTTT. The whole variable domain, remainder taken from reference TRBV9 and TRBJ1-3, is DSGVTQTPKHLITATGQRVTLRCSPRSGDLSVYWYQQSLDQGLQFLIQYYNGEERAKGNILERFSAQQFPDLHSELNLSSLELGDSALYFCASSADSLLSGNTIYFGEGSWLTVV.

V gene TRBV11-3 combines with J gene TRBJ1-3, with D possibly matching TRBD1 (5 bases). The germline V gene has CDR1 SGHNT and CDR2 YENEEA. The CDR3 covers 20 residues. Trimming stripped 0 bases from V and 0 bases from J, with 21 bases between. CDR3 in amino acids: CASSLDPGNSEKDSGNTIYF. CDR3 nucleotide sequence: TGTGCCAGCAGCTTAGACCCAGGGAATTCCGAAAAGGACTCTGGAAACACCATATATTTT.